A selection of T cell receptor beta chains follows, all from one sample in a study of T cell changes during pregnancy in multiple sclerosis. Clones were sequenced by immunoSEQ multiplex PCR, and TCRdb holds only the in-frame ones, with some missing. This table has 45,000 to 65,000 clones, around 90% appearing once. Sequenced here: CD4+ T cells from peripheral blood mononuclear cells, sampled in the second trimester of pregnancy. The receptors shown here come from a female donor with multiple sclerosis, enrolled in a pregnancy study. CDR3s include the opening cysteine and the closing phenylalanine or tryptophan. D genes are given only for firm matches. Clone size appears in some rows only: once, few, many, or a class for an expanded clone.

j_gene: TRBJ1-2
d_gene: NA
abundance: NA
v_gene: TRBV10-3
CDR3nt: TGTGCCATCAGTGAGTCTATTGGGAGGGGCGAAGTCAGTGGCTACACCTTC
CDR3aa: CAISESIGRGEVSGYTF

j_gene: TRBJ1-5
d_gene: TRBD1
abundance: NA
v_gene: TRBV19
CDR3nt: TGTGCCAGTAGTATTAAAGACAGGGGCAATCAGCCCCAGCATTTT
CDR3aa: CASSIKDRGNQPQHF

j_gene: TRBJ1-1
d_gene: TRBD1
abundance: NA
v_gene: TRBV11-2
CDR3nt: TGTGCCAGCAGCTTAGGGGGCTCGGGACAGAGACTCACTGAAGCTTTCTTT
CDR3aa: CASSLGGSGQRLTEAFF

j_gene: TRBJ1-2
d_gene: NA
abundance: NA
v_gene: TRBV6-1
CDR3nt: TGTGCCAGCAGAGCCACAGGGAACTATGGCTACACCTTC
CDR3aa: CASRATGNYGYTF

j_gene: TRBJ1-6
d_gene: NA
abundance: NA
v_gene: TRBV18
CDR3nt: TGTGCCAGCTCACCAGAGAGAACCTATAATTCACCCCTCCACTTT
CDR3aa: CASSPERTYNSPLHF

j_gene: TRBJ2-7
d_gene: NA
abundance: NA
v_gene: TRBV18
CDR3nt: TGTGCCAGCTCACTGGACAGCAGCTCCTACGAGCAGTACTTC
CDR3aa: CASSLDSSSYEQYF

j_gene: TRBJ1-2
d_gene: NA
abundance: NA
v_gene: TRBV20-1
CDR3nt: TGCAGTGCCTCCGGGAGCTATGGCCACACCTTC
CDR3aa: CSASGSYGHTF

j_gene: TRBJ2-1
d_gene: TRBD2
abundance: NA
v_gene: TRBV19
CDR3nt: TGTGCCAGTAGTATAGCTAGCGGGGGGGGCGAGCAGTTCTTC
CDR3aa: CASSIASGGGEQFF

j_gene: TRBJ2-2
d_gene: TRBD1
abundance: once
v_gene: TRBV2
CDR3nt: TGTGCCAGCAGCAGCCGGGACAGGGTTCCCGGGGAGCTGTTTTTT
CDR3aa: CASSSRDRVPGELFF

j_gene: TRBJ2-2
d_gene: NA
abundance: NA
v_gene: TRBV14
CDR3nt: TGTGCCAGCAGCCAAATAGGACAGCACACCGGGGAGCTGTTTTTT
CDR3aa: CASSQIGQHTGELFF

j_gene: TRBJ1-4
d_gene: NA
abundance: few
v_gene: TRBV5-6
CDR3nt: TGTGCCAGCAGCTTATCTGTTAACAGGGAGAATGAAAAACTGTTTTTT
CDR3aa: CASSLSVNRENEKLFF

j_gene: TRBJ2-5
d_gene: TRBD1
abundance: NA
v_gene: TRBV2
CDR3nt: TGTGCCAGCAGTCCAGGGACAGCACCTCAAGAGACCCAGTACTTC
CDR3aa: CASSPGTAPQETQYF

j_gene: TRBJ2-7
d_gene: NA
abundance: NA
v_gene: TRBV5-8
CDR3nt: TGTGCCAGCAGCTTGGCTGGCGGGACCTACGAGCAGTACTTC
CDR3aa: CASSLAGGTYEQYF

j_gene: TRBJ2-2
d_gene: TRBD1
abundance: NA
v_gene: TRBV28
CDR3nt: TGTGCCAGCACTACAGGGGGCGGTGCCACCGGGGAGCTGTTTTTT
CDR3aa: CASTTGGGATGELFF

j_gene: TRBJ2-5
d_gene: NA
abundance: NA
v_gene: TRBV2
CDR3nt: TGTGCCAGCATCTCTGGGGGCATGGAGACCCAGTACTTC
CDR3aa: CASISGGMETQYF

j_gene: TRBJ1-1
d_gene: NA
abundance: few
v_gene: TRBV14
CDR3nt: TGTGCCAGCAGCCCGTTCCGGGACAAGAACACTGAAGCTTTCTTT
CDR3aa: CASSPFRDKNTEAFF

j_gene: TRBJ2-1
d_gene: TRBD2
abundance: NA
v_gene: TRBV18
CDR3nt: TGTGCCAGCTCAGACGTTAGCGGGGGCCCCGGGAATGAGCAGTTCTTC
CDR3aa: CASSDVSGGPGNEQFF

j_gene: TRBJ2-7
d_gene: TRBD1
abundance: NA
v_gene: TRBV6-1
CDR3nt: TGTGCCAGCACCCGGGACAGTTCCCCCTACGAGCAGTACTTC
CDR3aa: CASTRDSSPYEQYF

j_gene: TRBJ1-6
d_gene: TRBD1
abundance: once
v_gene: TRBV6-5
CDR3nt: TGTGCCAGCAGTTACTCGAAAGGGGGCCTTAATTCACCCCTCCACTTT
CDR3aa: CASSYSKGGLNSPLHF

j_gene: TRBJ2-7
d_gene: TRBD1
abundance: NA
v_gene: TRBV27
CDR3nt: TGTGCCAGCAGGTTGGAGACAGGGGGCTACGAGCAGTACTTC
CDR3aa: CASRLETGGYEQYF

j_gene: TRBJ1-1
d_gene: TRBD1
abundance: NA
v_gene: TRBV11-1
CDR3nt: TGTGCCAGCAACAAAGGGGGCTCCCTGTTGAACACTGAAGCTTTCTTT
CDR3aa: CASNKGGSLLNTEAFF

j_gene: TRBJ2-3
d_gene: TRBD1
abundance: NA
v_gene: TRBV2
CDR3nt: TGTGCCAGCAGGGGACAGGGTAGGGATACGCAGTATTTT
CDR3aa: CASRGQGRDTQYF

j_gene: TRBJ2-7
d_gene: TRBD2
abundance: NA
v_gene: TRBV6-1
CDR3nt: TGTGCCAGCAGTGCCCAAGAGGGACTAGCGGGGGCCTGGGGCTACGAGCAGTACTTC
CDR3aa: CASSAQEGLAGAWGYEQYF

j_gene: TRBJ2-3
d_gene: TRBD1
abundance: NA
v_gene: TRBV18
CDR3nt: TGTGCCAGCTCACCTTTAACGACAGGGGGCTTTAACACAGATACGCAGTATTTT
CDR3aa: CASSPLTTGGFNTDTQYF

j_gene: TRBJ1-1
d_gene: NA
abundance: NA
v_gene: TRBV5-1
CDR3nt: TGCGCCAGCAACTTGGAGTCCCACCCAGGGGCGCGGCCCGCAACTTTCTTT
CDR3aa: CASNLESHPGARPATFF

j_gene: TRBJ2-7
d_gene: NA
abundance: once
v_gene: TRBV29-1
CDR3nt: TGCAGCGTTGAGGAGGGACGTGGCGAGCAGTACTTC
CDR3aa: CSVEEGRGEQYF

j_gene: TRBJ1-2
d_gene: TRBD1
abundance: NA
v_gene: TRBV12-5
CDR3nt: TGTGCTAGTGGTCGGAATGGACAGGTCGCCACCTTCTTC
CDR3aa: CASGRNGQVATFF

j_gene: TRBJ1-4
d_gene: NA
abundance: few
v_gene: TRBV30
CDR3nt: TGTGCCTGGAGTGGCCATAGTGCAACTAATGAAAAACTGTTTTTT
CDR3aa: CAWSGHSATNEKLFF

j_gene: TRBJ2-1
d_gene: NA
abundance: NA
v_gene: TRBV6-6
CDR3nt: TGTGCCAGCAGTTACACAGGGACCCACAATGAGCAGTTCTTC
CDR3aa: CASSYTGTHNEQFF

j_gene: TRBJ2-7
d_gene: TRBD1
abundance: NA
v_gene: TRBV7-3
CDR3nt: TGTGCCAGCAGCTTAGAGAGGGGACAGGGGGCTTCTAATTTTTACGAGCAGTACTTC
CDR3aa: CASSLERGQGASNFYEQYF

j_gene: TRBJ1-2
d_gene: NA
abundance: NA
v_gene: TRBV5-1
CDR3nt: TGCGCCAGCAGCTTGGCCGGGGAGGCCTATGCGGGCTACACCTTC
CDR3aa: CASSLAGEAYAGYTF

j_gene: TRBJ2-2
d_gene: NA
abundance: NA
v_gene: TRBV11-3
CDR3nt: TGTGCCAGCAGCCCGCTGTCCGGGACACCGAACACCGGGGAGCTGTTTTTT
CDR3aa: CASSPLSGTPNTGELFF

j_gene: TRBJ1-2
d_gene: NA
abundance: NA
v_gene: TRBV7-9
CDR3nt: TGTGCCAGCAGCTTGTCAGTACTAGATGGCTACACCTTC
CDR3aa: CASSLSVLDGYTF

j_gene: TRBJ2-3
d_gene: NA
abundance: once
v_gene: TRBV18
CDR3nt: TGTGCCAGCTCACCGAGGGACACAGATACGCAGTATTTT
CDR3aa: CASSPRDTDTQYF

j_gene: TRBJ1-6
d_gene: TRBD1
abundance: NA
v_gene: TRBV27
CDR3nt: TGTGCCAGCAAAAGGACAGGGTACGGCTATAATTCACCCCTCCACTTT
CDR3aa: CASKRTGYGYNSPLHF

j_gene: TRBJ2-1
d_gene: TRBD2
abundance: once
v_gene: TRBV5-4
CDR3nt: TGTGCCAGCAGCTTGAATAGCGGGGGATTCTACAATGAGCAGTTCTTC
CDR3aa: CASSLNSGGFYNEQFF

j_gene: TRBJ1-2
d_gene: NA
abundance: NA
v_gene: TRBV5-4
CDR3nt: TGTGCCAGCAGCCCCGGAGGACAGCTTAGCTATGGCTACACCTTC
CDR3aa: CASSPGGQLSYGYTF

j_gene: TRBJ2-3
d_gene: TRBD2
abundance: NA
v_gene: TRBV29-1
CDR3nt: TGCAGCGCAGGTACTAGCGGGGGCACAGATACGCAGTATTTT
CDR3aa: CSAGTSGGTDTQYF

j_gene: TRBJ1-2
d_gene: NA
abundance: NA
v_gene: TRBV6-5
CDR3nt: TGTGCCAGCAAGAACGACGGGAACTATGGCTACACCTTC
CDR3aa: CASKNDGNYGYTF

j_gene: TRBJ2-3
d_gene: TRBD2
abundance: NA
v_gene: TRBV7-9
CDR3nt: TGTGCCAGCAGCCCACATAGCGGGGGGTCGGGAGATACGCAGTATTTT
CDR3aa: CASSPHSGGSGDTQYF